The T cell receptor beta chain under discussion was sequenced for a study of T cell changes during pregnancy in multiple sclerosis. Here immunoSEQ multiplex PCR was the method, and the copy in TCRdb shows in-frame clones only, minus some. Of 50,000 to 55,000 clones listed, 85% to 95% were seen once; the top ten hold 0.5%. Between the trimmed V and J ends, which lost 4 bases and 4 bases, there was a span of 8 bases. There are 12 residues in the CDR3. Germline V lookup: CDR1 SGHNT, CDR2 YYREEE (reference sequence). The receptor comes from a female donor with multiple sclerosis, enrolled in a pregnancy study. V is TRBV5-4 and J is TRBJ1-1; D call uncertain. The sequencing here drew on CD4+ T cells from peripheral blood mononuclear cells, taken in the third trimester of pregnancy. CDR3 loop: CASSLPGTEAFF. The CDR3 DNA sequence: TGTGCCAGCAGCCTGCCCGGCACTGAAGCTTTCTTT.